The clone carrying this T cell receptor (beta chain) was observed many times. Its antigen is currently unknown. From the 5' RACE reads, TCRdb called clonotypes with MiXCR, one entry per CDR3 protein. The table shows about 140,000 distinct CDR3 sequences, with 30% to 40% occurring only once. The sample comes from a study of CD8 T cells in ankylosing spondylitis. Findings of the study overall: About 8 highly homologous variants made up a TCR beta motif that seemed to typify ankylosing spondylitis blood. Disease-linked clones displayed a CD8+ phenotype and appeared relatively rarely in peripheral blood. Before this, some motif variants had been reported in reactive arthritis synovial fluid and blood.

CDR1 LGHDT and CDR2 YNNKEL come from the germline V gene (reference sequence). With V trimmed by 2 bases and J by 1 base, 2 bases remained unmatched. CDR3 size: 16 residues. Sequenced sample: synovial fluid, either unsorted or a sorted T cell fraction (not recorded which). The sequence was obtained from a male donor with ankylosing spondylitis. The genes are TRBV3-1 and TRBJ2-3; 11 bases match TRBD2. Here the CDR3 DNA reads TGTGCCAGCAGCCAACAACTAGCGGGAGGCACAGATACGCAGTATTTT. Amino acid sequence: CASSQQLAGGTDTQYF.